Shown below are 10 T cell receptor beta chains from a single sample sequenced in a study of molecular identifiers for immune sequencing clone quantification. TCRdb re-analysed the PCR reads in MiXCR, keeping a single row per CDR3 protein. The sample lists some 580,000 distinct CDR3 sequences, around 25% occurring once. The sequenced material came from naive CD8+ T cells from blood, with Jurkat cell RNA spiked in. This sample's subset: FACS-sorted CD8+CD4-CCR7+CD45RA+ naive T cells. Receptors were obtained from a human donor in good health. Some libraries in this study had Jurkat cell RNA spiked in.

The V call is TRBV13, the J call TRBJ2-3; D perhaps matches TRBD2 (6 bases). Germline CDR1 and CDR2: PRHDT and FYEKMQ (reference sequence). The CDR3 is 15 amino acids. Trimming stripped 0 bases from V and 6 bases from J, with 13 bases between. The CDR3 DNA reads TGTGCCAGCAGCTTAGGGGTCGGGGGTCGGGATACGCAGTATTTT. Translated: CASSLGVGGRDTQYF.

There are a few counts of this clonotype. This chain links TRBV29-1 with TRBJ1-2, with D hard to call. V lost 3 bases to trimming and J lost 4 bases, with 9 bases between them. Germline-derived CDR1 and CDR2 are SQVTM and ANQGSEA. The CDR3 is 12 residues long. CDR3 in DNA: TGCAGCGTTGACCCATACGGCTATGGCTACACCTTC. Protein sequence: CSVDPYGYGYTF.

The rearrangement joins TRBV5-6 to TRBJ2-7; 11 nucleotides match TRBD2. V gave up 0 bases and J gave up 0 bases; unmatched junction bases: 14. Germline CDR1 is SGHDT and CDR2 is YYEEEE. The CDR3 has 20 amino acids. CDR3: CASSLEGPGTSGLHSYEQYF. The CDR3 DNA reads TGTGCCAGCAGCTTGGAGGGGCCCGGGACTAGCGGATTACACTCCTACGAGCAGTACTTC.

In regard to this clonotype: Relative to the germline gene, one junction end is altered; a read error may explain this. This rearrangement joins TRBV27 to TRBJ2-3; 7 bases are a match to TRBD1. This CDR3 comprises 14 residues. CDR1 and CDR2 from the germline V gene are MNHEY and SMNVEV (reference sequence). The CDR3 sequence: CASSLTGSTDTLYF. Written as DNA, the CDR3 is TGTGCCAGCAGTTTGACAGGGAGCACAGATACGCTGTATTTT.

As regards this clonotype: A much larger clone differs from this one at a single base, so this may be a read error. The rearrangement links TRBV9 to TRBJ1-5; D is unresolved. The CDR3 sequence is 14 residues long. Trimming took 6 bases from V and 4 from J, leaving 14 bases between them. Germline CDR1 SGDLS, CDR2 YYNGEE. The CDR3 loop is CASNPRTPNQPQHF. As DNA, the CDR3 is TGTGCCAGCAACCCCCGGACCCCGAATCAGCCCCAGCATTTT. The full variable domain, in which reference TRBV9 and TRBJ1-5 provide the parts outside the CDR3, is DSGVTQTPKHLITATGQRVTLRCSPRSGDLSVYWYQQSLDQGLQFLIQYYNGEERAKGNILERFSAQQFPDLHSELNLSSLELGDSALYFCASNPRTPNQPQHFGDGTRLSIL.

The rearrangement uses TRBV4-1 and TRBJ2-5, with D uncertain. From germline, CDR1 is MGHRA and CDR2 YSYEKL. V lost 0 bases and J 7 bases, leaving 12 bases between the germline ends. CDR3 length equals 14 residues. CDR3 sequence reads: CASSQDTLQRTQYF. CDR3 coding DNA: TGCGCCAGCAGCCAAGATACCCTCCAAAGGACCCAGTACTTC.

This chain links TRBV4-3 with TRBJ2-1; TRBD2 aligns across 11 bases. V was clipped by 1 base and J by 4 bases; unmatched bases: 9. CDR3 length: 18 residues. Germline loops: CDR1 LGHNA, CDR2 YSLEER. The CDR3 bases are TGCGCCAGCAGCCAAGGACTAGCGGGAATCGCGAGGTACAATGAGCAGTTCTTC. It encodes CASSQGLAGIARYNEQFF.

The chain combines TRBV27 with TRBJ2-1; TRBD2 is a possible D gene (5 bases). The CDR3 runs 12 residues. Germline V gene lookup returns CDR1 MNHEY and CDR2 SMNVEV (reference sequence). The germline V and J ends were trimmed by 5 bases and 9 bases, with 11 bases remaining between them. CDR3 sequence: CASSRMGSEQFF. DNA of the CDR3: TGTGCCAGCAGTCGTATGGGGAGTGAGCAGTTCTTC.

This clonotype was seen only a few times. The rearrangement uses TRBV9 and TRBJ2-1; possibly TRBD2 for D (6 bases). Trimming left V 0 bases short and J 8 bases short, with 9 bases between. Germline CDR1 is SGDLS and CDR2 is YYNGEE. The CDR3 consists of 13 residues. The CDR3 sequence: CASSVGGGYEQFF. DNA for the CDR3: TGTGCCAGCAGCGTAGGTGGGGGGTATGAGCAGTTCTTC.

The table lists this clonotype with a few counts. J is TRBJ2-3 and V is TRBV5-6, with D unclear. V dropped 4 bases and J dropped 2 bases, with 20 bases sitting between them. CDR3 length: 17 residues. The germline gives CDR1 SGHDT, CDR2 YYEEEE. The CDR3 nucleotides are TGTGCCAGCAGCGAACAAGGACGGCAGTTTGACACAGATACGCAGTATTTT. This codes for CASSEQGRQFDTDTQYF.